This T cell receptor (beta chain) was captured in a study of blood T cell repertoires in COVID-19. Source study methods: Estimated nucleated cell counts came from reference gene primer amplification. Some clones are missing from TCRdb's copy, which holds only in-frame ones; the method was immunoSEQ multiplex PCR. The V and J calls and clone size were taken over from that table, and D and trimming were inferred from the DNA. The sample has over 150,000 clones, about 90% seen once. Trimming left V 2 bases short and J 8 bases short, with 12 bases between. The CDR3 extends over 13 amino acids. Enrolled through a virtual design, the participants were between 18 and 89 years of age and came from 24 US areas. Among Cohort 3 donors, those recovered had two negative PCRs, clearance, or symptom resolution.

The chain recombines TRBV12-3 or TRBV12-4 with TRBJ1-2, with a possible D match to TRBD1 (6 bases). The sequence derives from a woman aged 18-35 years who had recovered from COVID-19. Sequencing was carried out using PBMCs or T cells enriched from blood (not recorded which). As DNA, the CDR3 is TGTGCCAGCAGTTTAAATCAGGGGCAGGGCTACACCTTC. It translates to CASSLNQGQGYTF.